This entry is about one TCR beta chain. The protocol was immunoSEQ multiplex PCR, while the TCRdb copy is restricted to in-frame clones and leaves out a portion. This sample has around 220,000 clones, with about 93% found just once. This record comes from a study of blood T cell repertoires in COVID-19. Study-wide context: Acute and convalescent COVID-19 specimens originated in the United States, Italy and Spain.

Individuals aged roughly 18 to 90 years were recruited from about two dozen US areas. Cohort 3 recovered donors had two negative PCRs, clearance, or symptom resolution. Germline CDR1 is SGHVS and CDR2 is FQNEAQ. This CDR3 contains 14 residues. Trimming removed 3 bases from V and 2 bases from J; junction bases left unmatched: 2. The chain has TRBV7-8 and TRBJ2-3, with 7 bases lining up with TRBD1. The clonotype comes from a woman younger than 30 who had recovered from COVID-19. Input material: PBMCs or T cells enriched from blood (not recorded which). This CDR3 is CASSLRGLTDTQYF. Written as DNA, the CDR3 is TGTGCCAGCAGCTTGAGGGGGCTCACAGATACGCAGTATTTT.